The clone carrying this TCR beta chain was counted many times. Its specificity is not known. Unique molecular identifiers were present on the cDNA, and a universal primer site came from template switching. TCRdb reprocessed the 5' RACE reads via MiXCR and lists one record per CDR3 protein. This table holds about 250,000 distinct CDR3 sequences, about 8% found once. This record belongs to a study of identical twins. Study observations and caveats: Compared with unrelated sharing, twin-shared out-of-frame alpha sequences had more low-probability sequences. Out-of-frame TCR alpha sharing observed in monozygotic twins exceeded model estimates.

Only healthy Caucasians were included as donors. This CDR3 has 11 residues. Trimming left V 3 bases short and J 8 bases short, with 4 bases between. Another study also made use of these data, one on yellow fever vaccine responses in identical twins.

Material for sequencing was CD8+ T cells sorted from blood. The genes are TRBV12-3 or TRBV12-4 and TRBJ2-2; D call uncertain. This receptor was taken from a woman aged 18-29 years in good health. CDR3 sequence (DNA): TGTGCCAGCAGTTTTTTAGGGGAGCTGTTTTTT. It is translated as CASSFLGELFF.